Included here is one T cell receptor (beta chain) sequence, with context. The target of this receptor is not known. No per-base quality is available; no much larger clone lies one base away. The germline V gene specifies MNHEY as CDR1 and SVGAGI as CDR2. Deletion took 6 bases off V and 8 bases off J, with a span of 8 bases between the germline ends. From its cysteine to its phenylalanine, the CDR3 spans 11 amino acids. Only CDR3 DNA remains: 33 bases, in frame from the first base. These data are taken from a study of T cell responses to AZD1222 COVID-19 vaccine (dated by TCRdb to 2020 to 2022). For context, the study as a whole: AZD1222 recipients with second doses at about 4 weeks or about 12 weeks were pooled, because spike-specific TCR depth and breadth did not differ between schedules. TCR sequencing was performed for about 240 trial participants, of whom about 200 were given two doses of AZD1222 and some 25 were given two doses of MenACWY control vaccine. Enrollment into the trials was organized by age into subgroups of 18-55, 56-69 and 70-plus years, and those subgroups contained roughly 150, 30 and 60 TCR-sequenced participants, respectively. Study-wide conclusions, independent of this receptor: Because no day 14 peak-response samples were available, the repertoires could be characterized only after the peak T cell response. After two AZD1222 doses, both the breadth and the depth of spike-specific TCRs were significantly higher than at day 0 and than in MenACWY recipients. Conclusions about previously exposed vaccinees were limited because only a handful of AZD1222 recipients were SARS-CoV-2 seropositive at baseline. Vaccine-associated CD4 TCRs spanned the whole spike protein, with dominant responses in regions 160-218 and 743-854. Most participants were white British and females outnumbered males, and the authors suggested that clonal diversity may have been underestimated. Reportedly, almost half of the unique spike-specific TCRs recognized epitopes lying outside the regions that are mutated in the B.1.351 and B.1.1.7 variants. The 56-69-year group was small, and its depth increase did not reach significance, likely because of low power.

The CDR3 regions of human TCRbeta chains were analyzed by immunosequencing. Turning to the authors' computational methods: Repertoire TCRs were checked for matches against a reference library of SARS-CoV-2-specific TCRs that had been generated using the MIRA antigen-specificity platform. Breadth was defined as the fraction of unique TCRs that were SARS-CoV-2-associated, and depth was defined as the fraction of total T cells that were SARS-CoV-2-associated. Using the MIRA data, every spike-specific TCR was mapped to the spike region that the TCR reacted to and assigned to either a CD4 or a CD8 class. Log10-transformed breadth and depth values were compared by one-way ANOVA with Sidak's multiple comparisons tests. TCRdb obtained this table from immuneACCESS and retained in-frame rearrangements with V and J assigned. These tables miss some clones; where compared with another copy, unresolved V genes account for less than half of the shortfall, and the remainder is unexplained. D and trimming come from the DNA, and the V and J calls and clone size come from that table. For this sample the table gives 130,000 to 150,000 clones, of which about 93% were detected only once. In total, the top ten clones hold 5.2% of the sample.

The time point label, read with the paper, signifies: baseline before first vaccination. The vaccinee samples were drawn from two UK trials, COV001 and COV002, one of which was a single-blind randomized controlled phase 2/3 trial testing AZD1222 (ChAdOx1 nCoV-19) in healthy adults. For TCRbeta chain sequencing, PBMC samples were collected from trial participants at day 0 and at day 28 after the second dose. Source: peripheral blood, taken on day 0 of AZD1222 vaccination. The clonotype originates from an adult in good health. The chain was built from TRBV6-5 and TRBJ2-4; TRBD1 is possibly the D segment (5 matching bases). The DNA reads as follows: TGTGCCAGCAGCTTAGGGGACATTCAGTACTTC. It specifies CASSLGDIQYF.